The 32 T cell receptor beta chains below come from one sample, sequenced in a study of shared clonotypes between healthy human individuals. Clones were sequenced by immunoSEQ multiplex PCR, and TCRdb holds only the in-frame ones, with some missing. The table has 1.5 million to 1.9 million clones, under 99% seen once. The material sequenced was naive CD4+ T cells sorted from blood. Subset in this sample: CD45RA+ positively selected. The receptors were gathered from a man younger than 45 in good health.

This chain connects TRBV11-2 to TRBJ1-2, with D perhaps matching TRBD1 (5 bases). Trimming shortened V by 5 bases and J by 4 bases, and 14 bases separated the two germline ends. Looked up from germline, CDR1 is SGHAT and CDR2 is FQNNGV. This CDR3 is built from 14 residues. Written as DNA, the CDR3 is TGTGCCAGCAGCCCGGGGCCGACTCCCTATGGCTACACCTTC. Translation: CASSPGPTPYGYTF.

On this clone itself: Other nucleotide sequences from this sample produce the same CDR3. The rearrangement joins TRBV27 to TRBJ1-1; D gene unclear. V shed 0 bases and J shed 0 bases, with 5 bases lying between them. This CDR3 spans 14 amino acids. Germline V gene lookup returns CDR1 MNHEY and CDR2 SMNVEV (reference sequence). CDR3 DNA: TGTGCCAGCAGTTTATCGGGGATGAACACTGAAGCTTTCTTT. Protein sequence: CASSLSGMNTEAFF.

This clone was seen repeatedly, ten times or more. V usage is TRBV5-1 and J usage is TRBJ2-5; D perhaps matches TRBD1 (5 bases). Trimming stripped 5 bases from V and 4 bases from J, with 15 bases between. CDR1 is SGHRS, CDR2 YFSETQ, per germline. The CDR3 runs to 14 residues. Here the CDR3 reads CASSSAGSLETQYF. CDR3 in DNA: TGCGCCAGCAGTTCGGCAGGGTCCCTAGAGACCCAGTACTTC.

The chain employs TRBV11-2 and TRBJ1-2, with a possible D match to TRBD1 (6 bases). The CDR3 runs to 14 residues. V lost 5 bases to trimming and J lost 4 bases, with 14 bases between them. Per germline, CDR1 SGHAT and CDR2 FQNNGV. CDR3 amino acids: CASSPTDRPYGYTF. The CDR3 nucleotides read TGTGCCAGCAGCCCTACCGACAGGCCCTATGGCTACACCTTC.

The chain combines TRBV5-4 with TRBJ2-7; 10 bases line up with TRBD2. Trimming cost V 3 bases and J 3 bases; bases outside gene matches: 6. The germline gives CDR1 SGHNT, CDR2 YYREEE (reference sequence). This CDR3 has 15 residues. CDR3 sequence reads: CASSSKTSGNYEQYF. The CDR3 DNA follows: TGTGCCAGCAGCTCAAAAACTAGCGGGAACTACGAGCAGTACTTC.

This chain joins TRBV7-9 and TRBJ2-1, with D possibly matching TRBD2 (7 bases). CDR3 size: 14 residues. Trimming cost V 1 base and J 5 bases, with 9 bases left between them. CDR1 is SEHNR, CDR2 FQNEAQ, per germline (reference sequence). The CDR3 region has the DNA TGTGCCAGCAGCTTAGTGGGGGGGCACAATGAGCAGTTCTTC. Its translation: CASSLVGGHNEQFF.

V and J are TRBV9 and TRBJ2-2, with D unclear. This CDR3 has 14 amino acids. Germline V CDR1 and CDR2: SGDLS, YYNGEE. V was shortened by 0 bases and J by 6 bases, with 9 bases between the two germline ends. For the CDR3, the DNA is TGTGCCAGCAGCGTAGATGGCAGCTCCGGGGAGCTGTTTTTT. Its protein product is CASSVDGSSGELFF.

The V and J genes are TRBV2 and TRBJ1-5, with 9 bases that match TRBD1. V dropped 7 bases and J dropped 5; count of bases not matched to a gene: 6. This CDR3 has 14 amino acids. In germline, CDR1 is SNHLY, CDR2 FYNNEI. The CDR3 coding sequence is TGTGCCAGCACCGGGGACAGGGTACATCAGCCCCAGCATTTT. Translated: CASTGDRVHQPQHF.

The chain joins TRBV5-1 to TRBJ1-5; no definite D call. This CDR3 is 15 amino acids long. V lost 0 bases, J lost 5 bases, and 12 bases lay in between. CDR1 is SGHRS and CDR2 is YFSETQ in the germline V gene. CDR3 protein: CASSLVGGRDQPQHF. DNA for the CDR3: TGCGCCAGCAGCTTGGTCGGCGGGAGAGATCAGCCCCAGCATTTT. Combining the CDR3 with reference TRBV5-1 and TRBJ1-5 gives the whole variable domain KAGVTQTPRYLIKTRGQQVTLSCSPISGHRSVSWYQQTPGQGLQFLFEYFSETQRNKGNFPGRFSGRQFSNSRSEMNVSTLELGDSALYLCASSLVGGRDQPQHFGDGTRLSIL.

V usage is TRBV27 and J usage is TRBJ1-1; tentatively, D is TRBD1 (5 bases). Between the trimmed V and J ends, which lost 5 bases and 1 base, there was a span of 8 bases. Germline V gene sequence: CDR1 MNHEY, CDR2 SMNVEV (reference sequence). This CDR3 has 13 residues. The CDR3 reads CASSRRGNTEAFF. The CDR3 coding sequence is TGTGCCAGCAGTAGAAGGGGGAACACTGAAGCTTTCTTT.

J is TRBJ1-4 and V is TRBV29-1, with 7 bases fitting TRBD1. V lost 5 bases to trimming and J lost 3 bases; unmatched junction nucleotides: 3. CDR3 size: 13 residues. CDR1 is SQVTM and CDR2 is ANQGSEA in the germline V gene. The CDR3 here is CSVSGGSNEKLFF. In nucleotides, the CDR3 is TGCAGCGTTTCAGGGGGATCTAATGAAAAACTGTTTTTT.

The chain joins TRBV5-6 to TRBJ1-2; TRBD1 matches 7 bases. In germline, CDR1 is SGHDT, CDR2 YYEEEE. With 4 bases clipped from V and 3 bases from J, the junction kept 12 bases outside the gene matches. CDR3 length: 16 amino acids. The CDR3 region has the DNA TGTGCCAGCAGCCTAAGGGACAGACGACGGTACTATGGCTACACCTTC. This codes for CASSLRDRRRYYGYTF.

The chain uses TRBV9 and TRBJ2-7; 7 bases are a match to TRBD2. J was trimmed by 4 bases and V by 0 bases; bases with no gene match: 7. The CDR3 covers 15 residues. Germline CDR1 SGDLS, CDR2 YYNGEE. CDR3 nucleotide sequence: TGTGCCAGCAGCGTAGGGTGGGAGGGCCGTTACGAGCAGTACTTC. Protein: CASSVGWEGRYEQYF.

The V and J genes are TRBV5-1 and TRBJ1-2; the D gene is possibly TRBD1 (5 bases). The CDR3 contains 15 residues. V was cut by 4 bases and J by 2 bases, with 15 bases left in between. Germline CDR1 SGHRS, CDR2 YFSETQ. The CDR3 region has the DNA TGCGCCAGCAGCCTGGACACAACCCAGAACTATGGCTACACCTTC. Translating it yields CASSLDTTQNYGYTF.

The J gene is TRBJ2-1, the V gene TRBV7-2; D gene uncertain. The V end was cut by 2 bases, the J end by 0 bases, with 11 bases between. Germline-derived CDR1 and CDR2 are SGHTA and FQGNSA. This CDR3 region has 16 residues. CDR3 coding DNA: TGTGCCAGCAGCTTACGGTTCAAGAGCTCCTACAATGAGCAGTTCTTC. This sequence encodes CASSLRFKSSYNEQFF.

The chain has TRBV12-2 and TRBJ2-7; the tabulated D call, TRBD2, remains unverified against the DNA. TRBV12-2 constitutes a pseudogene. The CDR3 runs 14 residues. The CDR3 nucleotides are TGTGCAAGTCGCTTAGCGTGGGGGGCCTACGAGCAGTACTTC. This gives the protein CASRLAWGAYEQYF.

In DNA, the CDR3 is TGCGCCAGCAGCTTGCTGTCCCAGGGGAGCGGCTACACCTTC. Protein: CASSLLSQGSGYTF. V usage is TRBV5-1 and J usage is TRBJ1-2; D perhaps matches TRBD1 (6 bases). CDR1 and CDR2 from the germline V gene are SGHRS and YFSETQ. The V gene lost 1 base and the J gene lost 8 bases, with 15 bases spanning the gap. The CDR3 is made up of 14 amino acids.

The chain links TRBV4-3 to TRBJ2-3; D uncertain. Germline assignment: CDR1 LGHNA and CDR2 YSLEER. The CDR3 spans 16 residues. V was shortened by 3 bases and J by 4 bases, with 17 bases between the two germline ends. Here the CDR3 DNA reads TGCGCCAGCAGCCACCTCGGACCTAATCGCGCAGATACGCAGTATTTT. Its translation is CASSHLGPNRADTQYF.

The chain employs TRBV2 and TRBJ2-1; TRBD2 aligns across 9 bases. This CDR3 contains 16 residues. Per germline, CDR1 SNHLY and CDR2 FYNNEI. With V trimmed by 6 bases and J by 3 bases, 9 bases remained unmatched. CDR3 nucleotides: TGTGCCAGCAGAGATAGCGGGAGCGGGCGCTACAATGAGCAGTTCTTC. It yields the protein CASRDSGSGRYNEQFF.

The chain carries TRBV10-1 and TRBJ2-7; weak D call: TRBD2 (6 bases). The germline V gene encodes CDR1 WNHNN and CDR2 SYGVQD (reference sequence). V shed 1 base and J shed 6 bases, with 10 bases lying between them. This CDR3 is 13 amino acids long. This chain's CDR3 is CASSELEGGEQYF. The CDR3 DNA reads TGCGCCAGCAGTGAGTTGGAGGGAGGCGAGCAGTACTTC.

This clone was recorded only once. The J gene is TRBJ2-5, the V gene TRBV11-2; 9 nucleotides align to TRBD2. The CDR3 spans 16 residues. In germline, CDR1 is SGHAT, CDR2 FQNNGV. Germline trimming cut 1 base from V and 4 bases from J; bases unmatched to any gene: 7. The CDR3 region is CASSLAGSGRGETQYF. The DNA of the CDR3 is TGTGCCAGCAGCTTAGCGGGTAGCGGGAGAGGAGAGACCCAGTACTTC. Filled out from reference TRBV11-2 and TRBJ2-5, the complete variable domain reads EAGVAQSPRYKIIEKRQSVAFWCNPISGHATLYWYQQILGQGPKLLIQFQNNGVVDDSQLPKDRFSAERLKGVDSTLKIQPAKLEDSAVYLCASSLAGSGRGETQYFGPGTRLLVL.

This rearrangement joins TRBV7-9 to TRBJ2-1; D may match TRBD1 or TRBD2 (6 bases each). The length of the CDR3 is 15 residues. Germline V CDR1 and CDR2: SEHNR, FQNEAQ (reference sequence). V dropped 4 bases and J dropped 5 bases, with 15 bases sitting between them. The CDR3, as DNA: TGTGCCAGCAGCTCCAGGGGACTTCGAAACAATGAGCAGTTCTTC. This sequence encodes CASSSRGLRNNEQFF.

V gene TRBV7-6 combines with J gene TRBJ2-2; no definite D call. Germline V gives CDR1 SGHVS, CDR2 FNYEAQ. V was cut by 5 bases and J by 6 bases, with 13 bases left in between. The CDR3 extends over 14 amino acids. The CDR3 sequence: CASSRFDLPGELFF. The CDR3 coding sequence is TGTGCCAGCAGCCGTTTCGACCTACCCGGGGAGCTGTTTTTT.

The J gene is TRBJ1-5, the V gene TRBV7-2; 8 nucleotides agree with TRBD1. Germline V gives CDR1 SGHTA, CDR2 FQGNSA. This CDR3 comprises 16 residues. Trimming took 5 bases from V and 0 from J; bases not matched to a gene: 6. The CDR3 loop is CASSGQGGDSNQPQHF. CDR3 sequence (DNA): TGTGCCAGCAGCGGACAGGGTGGGGATAGCAATCAGCCCCAGCATTTT. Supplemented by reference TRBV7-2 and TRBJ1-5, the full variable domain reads GAGVSQSPSNKVTEKGKDVELRCDPISGHTALYWYRQSLGQGLEFLIYFQGNSAPDKSGLPSDRFSAERTGGSVSTLTIQRTQQEDSAVYLCASSGQGGDSNQPQHFGDGTRLSIL.

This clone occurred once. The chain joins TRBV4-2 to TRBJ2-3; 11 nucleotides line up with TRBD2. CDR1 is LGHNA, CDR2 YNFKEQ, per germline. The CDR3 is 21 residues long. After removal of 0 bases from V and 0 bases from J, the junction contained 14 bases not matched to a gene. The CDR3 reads CASSQDPGQPPSGRSTDTQYF. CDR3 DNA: TGTGCCAGCAGCCAAGATCCGGGACAACCCCCTAGCGGGAGGAGCACAGATACGCAGTATTTT.

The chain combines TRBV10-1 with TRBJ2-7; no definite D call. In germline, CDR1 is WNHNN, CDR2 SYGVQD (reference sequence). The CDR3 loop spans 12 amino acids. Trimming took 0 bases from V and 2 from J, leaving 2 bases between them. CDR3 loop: CASSESPYEQYF. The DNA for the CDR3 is TGCGCCAGCAGTGAGTCCCCCTACGAGCAGTACTTC.

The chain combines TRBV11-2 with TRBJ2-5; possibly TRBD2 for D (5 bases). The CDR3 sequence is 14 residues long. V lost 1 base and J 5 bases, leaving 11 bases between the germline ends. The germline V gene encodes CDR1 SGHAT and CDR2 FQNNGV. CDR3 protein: CASSLVRGSETQYF. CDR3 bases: TGTGCCAGCAGCTTAGTTCGGGGTTCTGAGACCCAGTACTTC.

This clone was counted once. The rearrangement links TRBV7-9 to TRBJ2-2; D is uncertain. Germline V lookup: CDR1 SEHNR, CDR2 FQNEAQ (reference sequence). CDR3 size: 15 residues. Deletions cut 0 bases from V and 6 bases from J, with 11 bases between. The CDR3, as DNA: TGTGCCAGCAGCTTAGCAAATCGGGTCCCCGGGGAGCTGTTTTTT. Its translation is CASSLANRVPGELFF.

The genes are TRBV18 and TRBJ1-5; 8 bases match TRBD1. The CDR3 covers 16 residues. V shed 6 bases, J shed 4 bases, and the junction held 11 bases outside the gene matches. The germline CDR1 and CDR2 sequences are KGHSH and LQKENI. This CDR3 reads CASSLTGQGDNQPQHF. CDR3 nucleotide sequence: TGTGCCAGCTCCCTCACCGGACAGGGCGATAATCAGCCCCAGCATTTT. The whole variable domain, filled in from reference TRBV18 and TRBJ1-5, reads NAGVMQNPRHLVRRRGQEARLRCSPMKGHSHVYWYRQLPEEGLKFMVYLQKENIIDESGMPKERFSAEFPKEGPSILRIQQVVRGDSAAYFCASSLTGQGDNQPQHFGDGTRLSIL.

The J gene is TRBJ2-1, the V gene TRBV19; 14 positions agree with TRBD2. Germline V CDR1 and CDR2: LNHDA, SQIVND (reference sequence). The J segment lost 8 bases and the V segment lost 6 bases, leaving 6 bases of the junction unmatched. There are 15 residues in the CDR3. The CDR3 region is CASRSGLAGGDEQFF. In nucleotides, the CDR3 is TGTGCCAGTAGATCTGGACTAGCGGGAGGTGATGAGCAGTTCTTC.

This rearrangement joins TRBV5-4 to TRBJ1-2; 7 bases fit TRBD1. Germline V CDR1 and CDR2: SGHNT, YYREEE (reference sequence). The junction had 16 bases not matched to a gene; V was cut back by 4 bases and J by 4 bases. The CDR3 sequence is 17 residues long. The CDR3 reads CASSPPVGGGAVYGYTF. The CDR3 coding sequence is TGTGCCAGCAGCCCTCCGGTTGGAGGGGGCGCAGTCTATGGCTACACCTTC.

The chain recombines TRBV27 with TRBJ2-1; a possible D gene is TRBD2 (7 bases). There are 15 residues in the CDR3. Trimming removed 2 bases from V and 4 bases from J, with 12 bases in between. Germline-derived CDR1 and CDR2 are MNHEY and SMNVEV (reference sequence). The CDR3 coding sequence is TGTGCCAGCAGTTTAAGGGGGGGCAGGTACAATGAGCAGTTCTTC. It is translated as CASSLRGGRYNEQFF.